This is a list of T cell receptor beta chains from one sample in a study of human T cells and chemical hapten exposure. In TCRdb, the RACE reads were re-called with MiXCR into one record per CDR3 protein. The data show about 140,000 distinct CDR3 sequences, 10% to 15% seen once. The sequencing here drew on whole blood, taken in connection with sensitization to the hapten diphenylcyclopropenone (DPC). The origin of the receptors is a woman aged 45-65 years with alopecia areata. Some clones in this sample may be carry-over from other donors' samples. The CDR3 runs from the conserved cysteine through the conserved F or W. D genes are given only for firm matches. Expanded clones are given a class, and other clones once, few, many or no size at all.

d_call j_call clone_size v_call cdr3_nt cdr3_aa
. TRBJ2-2 . TRBV11-3 TGTGCCAGCAGCCCCCCTGGGGACACCGGGGAGCTGTTTTTT CASSPPGDTGELFF
TRBD1 TRBJ1-2 many TRBV4-2 TGTGCCAGCAGCCAAAGGACAGGATATGGCTACACCTTC CASSQRTGYGYTF
. TRBJ2-1 . TRBV5-4 TGTGCCAGCAGCCCGCAGGAGGCGGGGTCCTCCTACAATGAGCAGTTCTTC CASSPQEAGSSYNEQFF
. TRBJ2-1 . TRBV12-3/TRBV12-4 TGTGCCAGCAGTTTCGGGCGTGGGATGGAGCAGTTCTTC CASSFGRGMEQFF
. TRBJ2-7 many TRBV18 TGTGCCAGCTCACCAGGGGTGGAATCCGAGCAGTACTTC CASSPGVESEQYF
. TRBJ2-1 few TRBV10-3 TGTGCCATCAGTCCCAGGGAAGTGAATGAGCAGTTCTTC CAISPREVNEQFF
. TRBJ1-5 few TRBV7-2 TGTGCCAGCAGCCGACAGAGAAATCAGCCCCAGCATTTT CASSRQRNQPQHF
TRBD1 TRBJ1-4 . TRBV27 TGTGCCAGCAGACCTTACTTAGGAAGACAGGGACATAATGAAAAACTGTTTTTT CASRPYLGRQGHNEKLFF
. TRBJ1-5 few TRBV12-5 TGTGCTAGTGGTTCCGGACAGTCCAATCAGCCCCAGCATTTT CASGSGQSNQPQHF
. TRBJ1-3 many TRBV10-1 TGCGCCAGCAGTGCGTCGGCAACCTCCTCTGGAAACACCATATATTTT CASSASATSSGNTIYF
. TRBJ1-2 few TRBV10-3 TGTGCCATCAGTGAGGACGACCTATATGGCTACACCTTC CAISEDDLYGYTF
. TRBJ2-1 many TRBV11-1 TGTGCCAGCAGCACACTCCTAGCGCATGAGCAGTTCTTC CASSTLLAHEQFF
TRBD2 TRBJ2-1 many TRBV6-5 TGTGCCAGCAGTCCCGGGACTAGCGGGAGAGGTGAGCAGTTCTTC CASSPGTSGRGEQFF
TRBD2 TRBJ2-7 many TRBV28 TGTGCCAGCAAGCTAGCGGGAACCCCCTACGAGCAGTACTTC CASKLAGTPYEQYF
. TRBJ2-1 . TRBV20-1 TGCAGTGCCACCGTGAACGACAATGAGCAGTTCTTC CSATVNDNEQFF
TRBD2 TRBJ2-4 few TRBV5-5 TGTGCCAGCAGCTTGGGTCTGGGACTAGAAGCCTTCCTTCAGTACTTC CASSLGLGLEAFLQYF
TRBD1 TRBJ1-5 few TRBV19 TGTGCCAGTACGGGACAGGGGGCGCGACAGCCCCAGCATTTT CASTGQGARQPQHF
TRBD2 TRBJ2-7 . TRBV20-1 TGCAGTGCTAGGACTAGCGGGACAACGTACGAGCAGTACTTC CSARTSGTTYEQYF
TRBD1 TRBJ1-1 many TRBV6-6 TGTGCCAGCAGTTACCCGGGACAGGGCGGAACTGAAGCTTTCTTT CASSYPGQGGTEAFF
. TRBJ2-2 . TRBV4-1 TGCGCCAGCAGCGCCCGCGCGGAGCACACCGGGGAGCTGTTTTTT CASSARAEHTGELFF
TRBD1 TRBJ1-4 . TRBV15 TGTGCCACCAGCGGGACCGGGACAGGGCTTGAAAAACTGTTTTTT CATSGTGTGLEKLFF
TRBD2 TRBJ2-1 many TRBV23-1 TGCGCCAGCAGCCCGAAGGGACTAGCGGGAGTTGGGGAGCAGTTCTTC CASSPKGLAGVGEQFF
. TRBJ1-3 . TRBV20-1 TGCAGTGCTAGAGAAGGGGGATTTGGAAACACCATATATTTT CSAREGGFGNTIYF
. TRBJ1-1 few TRBV18 TGTGCCAGCTCACCAAGCCCCCCTGAAGCTTTCTTT CASSPSPPEAFF
. TRBJ2-1 . TRBV6-5 TGTGCCAGCAAAGGTAGCAGCTACAGTGAGCAGTTCTTC CASKGSSYSEQFF
. TRBJ2-5 . TRBV12-3/TRBV12-4 TGTTCCAGCAGTACGCGAAGGGAGAGGGGTGAGACCCAGTACTTC CSSSTRRERGETQYF
TRBD2 TRBJ2-1 many TRBV5-1 TGCGCCAGCAGCTCCTCTAGCGGGATGGGGTACAATGAGCAGTTCTTC CASSSSSGMGYNEQFF
TRBD2 TRBJ2-7 . TRBV7-2 TGTGCCAGCAGCCTCAGACTAGCGGGGGTTTCCTACGAGCAGTACTTC CASSLRLAGVSYEQYF
. TRBJ2-7 . TRBV24-1 TGTGCCACCAGTGGTGACGCGTCCTACGAGCAGTACTTC CATSGDASYEQYF
TRBD1 TRBJ2-5 few TRBV10-3 TGTGCCATCAGTGAATCCCTCCCGGGACAGGGATATGAGGAGACCCAGTACTTC CAISESLPGQGYEETQYF
. TRBJ2-7 . TRBV9 TGTGCCAGCAGCGTAGGTGTGGAGCCCGGGAACGAGCAGTACTTC CASSVGVEPGNEQYF
TRBD2 TRBJ2-3 . TRBV7-6 TGTGCCAGCAGCTCAGTAGCGGGAGCAGGGGGGAGTACGCAGTATTTT CASSSVAGAGGSTQYF
. TRBJ1-2 few TRBV20-1 TGCAGTGCTAGAGATCCAGCCCTCTATGGCTACACCTTC CSARDPALYGYTF
TRBD2 TRBJ2-1 . TRBV3-1 TGTGCCAGCAACAAAAGGGGGTCGGCGGGAGGCGAGCAGTTCTTC CASNKRGSAGGEQFF
TRBD1 TRBJ2-3 . TRBV7-3 TGTGCCAGCAGCTGGACAGGGCGGGATACGCAGTATTTT CASSWTGRDTQYF
. TRBJ2-7 . TRBV3-1 TGTGCCAGCAGCCATTGGACCAGCCAATACGAGCAGTACTTC CASSHWTSQYEQYF
. TRBJ1-4 few TRBV18 TGTGCCAGCTCACCGTGGCAGGGGGAAAAACTGTTTTTT CASSPWQGEKLFF
. TRBJ2-6 . TRBV20-1 TGCAGTGCTAGAGGAGGGGCTGGGGCCAACGTCCTGACTTTC CSARGGAGANVLTF
TRBD2 TRBJ2-2 . TRBV3-1 TGTGCCAGCAGCAAGGGACTAGCGGAAGTCACCGGGGAGCTGTTTTTT CASSKGLAEVTGELFF
. TRBJ1-1 many TRBV12-3/TRBV12-4 TGTGCCAGCCGCCCGGGACCGGCGGACACTGAAGCTTTCTTT CASRPGPADTEAFF
. TRBJ2-7 . TRBV27 TGTGCCAGCAGTTTTCCAAGGGTACCTTCCTACGAGCAGTACTTC CASSFPRVPSYEQYF
TRBD1 TRBJ2-4 few TRBV24-1 TGTGCCACCAGTGAGTACGGGACAGGCCGCCCCAATACCAAAAACATTCAGTACTTC CATSEYGTGRPNTKNIQYF
. TRBJ2-5 few TRBV27 TGTGCCAGGACGGACAGTCAAGAGACCCAGTACTTC CARTDSQETQYF
. TRBJ1-5 few TRBV19 TGTGCCAGTAGTCTCCCAGAGGGGCCCCAGCATTTT CASSLPEGPQHF
TRBD1 TRBJ2-1 few TRBV29-1 TGCAGCGGTACGGACAGGACGGACTACAATGAGCAGTTCTTC CSGTDRTDYNEQFF
TRBD1 TRBJ1-1 . TRBV28 TGTGCCGCAGGGGGCATTGGAAGGAACACTGAAGCTTTCTTT CAAGGIGRNTEAFF
. TRBJ2-7 few TRBV20-1 TGCAGTGCTAGATTAGATCCGAACAGGGTCGAGCAGTACTTC CSARLDPNRVEQYF
. TRBJ1-5 . TRBV9 TGTGCCAGCCATAATCGCAATCAGCCCCAGCATTTT CASHNRNQPQHF
. TRBJ2-7 . TRBV5-1 TGCGCCAGCAGCTTGACTAGCTCCTACGAGCAGTACTTC CASSLTSSYEQYF
. TRBJ1-2 . TRBV5-6 TGTGCCAGCAGCTTGTGGAATCCCTCCTATGGCTACACCTTC CASSLWNPSYGYTF
TRBD2 TRBJ2-3 . TRBV28 TGTGCCAGCAGGGAAAGCGGGAGAAGAACAGATACGCAGTATTTT CASRESGRRTDTQYF
. TRBJ1-5 . TRBV6-4 TGTGCCAGCACCGAGGAAAGGCTCAATCAGCCCCAGCATTTT CASTEERLNQPQHF
TRBD1 TRBJ1-1 few TRBV29-1 TGCAGCGTAGAAAAGGTACAGGGGGCTCCGGAAGCTTTCTTT CSVEKVQGAPEAFF
TRBD1 TRBJ1-5 . TRBV20-1 TGCAGTGCTACCTCGACAGGGGCCTTTGCTCAGCCCCAGCATTTT CSATSTGAFAQPQHF
TRBD1 TRBJ2-7 many TRBV29-1 TGCAGCGTTGAAGATCTCCGGACAGGACGCGAGCAGTACTTC CSVEDLRTGREQYF
. TRBJ2-7 many TRBV7-2 TGTGCCAGCAGCTTAGGTAGCTACGAGCAGTACTTC CASSLGSYEQYF
TRBD2 TRBJ2-3 many TRBV12-3/TRBV12-4 TGTGCCAGCAGTTTGACTAGCGGGAGTCTGGGGGATACGCAGTATTTT CASSLTSGSLGDTQYF
. TRBJ2-5 many TRBV11-2 TGTGCCAGCAGCTTGGGCGGAGGCGAAGAGACCCAGTACTTC CASSLGGGEETQYF